Each of the 26 T cell receptor beta chains below was sequenced from the same sample in a study of siplizumab effects on memory and regulatory T cells. This table comes from immunoSEQ multiplex PCR, and its TCRdb copy is limited to in-frame clones, with some not included. The top ten hold around 1.5% of the sample, which has some 120,000 clones, roughly 94% seen once. The sequencing sample was made of non-Treg CD4+ T cells sorted from blood. The receptors here all came from a human donor in good health.

This sequence joins TRBV19 and TRBJ1-5; 7 bases align to TRBD1. V shed 5 bases and J 7 bases; nucleotides not matched to a gene: 8. The CDR3 covers 14 residues. Germline loops: CDR1 LNHDA, CDR2 SQIVND (reference sequence). The CDR3 is CASSSHRGGQPQHF. The CDR3, as DNA: TGTGCCAGTAGTTCCCACAGGGGAGGACAGCCCCAGCATTTT.

The gene calls are TRBV18 and TRBJ2-7; D uncertain. Trimming cost V 0 bases and J 7 bases, with 10 bases left between them. The V gene's germline CDR1 is KGHSH and CDR2 LQKENI. CDR3 length: 13 amino acids. CDR3 nucleotides: TGTGCCAGCTCACCACCGGCGGCAGTTGAGCAGTACTTC. Translating it yields CASSPPAAVEQYF.

The rearrangement joins TRBV6-5 to TRBJ1-6, with D uncertain. The CDR3 totals 13 residues. From germline, CDR1 is MNHEY and CDR2 SVGAGI. V was clipped by 6 bases and J by 8 bases, with 11 bases between them. Here the CDR3 reads CASSRPRHSPLHF. Written as DNA, the CDR3 is TGTGCCAGCAGCCGACCCCGGCATTCACCCCTCCACTTT.

The V and J genes are TRBV19 and TRBJ1-1; D perhaps matches TRBD1 (5 bases). CDR1 LNHDA and CDR2 SQIVND come from the germline V gene (reference sequence). V lost 3 bases, J lost 7 bases, and 15 bases lay in between. The CDR3 runs 14 residues. The CDR3 coding sequence is TGTGCCAGTAGTATCGGGGGGGTCTTAGGTGAAGCTTTCTTT. Residues: CASSIGGVLGEAFF.

J is TRBJ2-2 and V is TRBV19; D not resolved. V lost 5 bases to trimming and J lost 9 bases, with 13 bases between them. Per the germline V gene, CDR1 is LNHDA and CDR2 is SQIVND (reference sequence). The CDR3 is made up of 13 amino acids. This CDR3 reads CASSPPMERELFF. CDR3 coding DNA: TGTGCCAGTAGTCCCCCCATGGAGAGGGAGCTGTTTTTT.

This chain connects TRBV11-2 to TRBJ2-1; 7 nucleotides agree with TRBD2. Germline CDR1 is SGHAT and CDR2 is FQNNGV. J gave up 3 bases and V 3 bases, and 5 bases lay outside the gene matches. This CDR3 has 15 residues. Here the CDR3 reads CASSFGAGDYNEQFF. The CDR3 DNA follows: TGTGCCAGCAGCTTTGGCGCGGGAGACTACAATGAGCAGTTCTTC. Looking up the rest from reference TRBV11-2 and TRBJ2-1 gives the full variable domain: EAGVAQSPRYKIIEKRQSVAFWCNPISGHATLYWYQQILGQGPKLLIQFQNNGVVDDSQLPKDRFSAERLKGVDSTLKIQPAKLEDSAVYLCASSFGAGDYNEQFFGPGTRLTVL.

The J gene is TRBJ2-7, the V gene TRBV6-1, with D hard to call. V was clipped by 9 bases and J by 6 bases, with 12 bases between them. CDR3 length equals 11 residues. The V gene's germline CDR1 is MNHNS and CDR2 SASEGT. CDR3 residues: CASFGPGEQYF. The CDR3 bases are TGTGCCAGTTTTGGGCCCGGCGAGCAGTACTTC.

This clone was seen more than once but under ten times. V is TRBV7-2 and J is TRBJ1-2; 9 nucleotides align to TRBD1. CDR3 length: 15 residues. Germline-derived CDR1 and CDR2 are SGHTA and FQGNSA. Germline trimming cut 5 bases from V and 8 bases from J; bases unmatched to any gene: 12. CDR3 sequence: CASSPRDRVPLGYTF. CDR3 bases: TGTGCCAGCAGCCCTAGGGACAGGGTCCCCTTGGGCTACACCTTC.

The CDR3 DNA reads TGTGCCAGCAGCCATGCTCGGGGGGACCCGTCAGGCGAGCAGTACTTC. The encoded protein is CASSHARGDPSGEQYF. V is TRBV14 and J is TRBJ2-7, with 7 bases that match TRBD2. This CDR3 region has 16 residues. Germline V gives CDR1 SGHDN, CDR2 FVKESK. V dropped 3 bases and J dropped 6; count of bases not matched to a gene: 14.

This rearrangement joins TRBV5-6 to TRBJ1-5, with D uncertain. CDR1 SGHDT and CDR2 YYEEEE come from the germline V gene. Trimming removed 0 bases from V and 10 bases from J, with 11 bases in between. The CDR3 spans 13 residues. This CDR3 reads CASSLEITGPQHF. CDR3 DNA sequence: TGTGCCAGCAGCTTGGAGATTACGGGACCCCAGCATTTT.

The V gene is TRBV29-1, the J gene TRBJ1-3, with D unresolved. Germline CDR1 is SQVTM and CDR2 is ANQGSEA. The CDR3 contains 12 residues. V was shortened by 4 bases and J by 0 bases, with 4 bases between the two germline ends. The CDR3 DNA is TGCAGCGTTGGGGACTCTGGAAACACCATATATTTT. Residues: CSVGDSGNTIYF.

This chain links TRBV29-1 with TRBJ1-2; D is uncertain. This CDR3 spans 12 amino acids. V lost 6 bases and J lost 2, with 10 bases in between. Germline V gene sequence: CDR1 SQVTM, CDR2 ANQGSEA. The CDR3 sequence: CSVGNLNYGYTF. The DNA for the CDR3 is TGCAGCGTGGGGAACCTAAACTATGGCTACACCTTC.

This sequence joins TRBV6-4 and TRBJ1-2, with D possibly being TRBD1 (6 bases). The germline gives CDR1 MRHNA, CDR2 SNTAGT. This CDR3 spans 15 amino acids. Trimming removed 4 bases from V and 4 bases from J, with 16 bases in between. CDR3 region: CASSASETGIYGYTF. The CDR3 region has the DNA TGTGCCAGCAGTGCTTCCGAGACAGGCATCTATGGCTACACCTTC.

The chain links TRBV4-1 to TRBJ2-1; TRBD2 agrees at 13 bases. V lost 6 bases, J lost 7 bases, and 15 bases stayed unmatched. The germline CDR1 and CDR2 sequences are MGHRA and YSYEKL. The CDR3 runs to 18 residues. The CDR3 loop is CASSPLAGGPFSDNEQFF. In DNA, the CDR3 is TGCGCCAGCAGTCCACTAGCGGGGGGGCCGTTTTCGGATAATGAGCAGTTCTTC.

This chain connects TRBV6-5 to TRBJ2-7, with no clear D. This CDR3 is 16 amino acids long. V was shortened by 2 bases and J by 1 base, with 15 bases between the two germline ends. CDR1 is MNHEY, CDR2 SVGAGI, per germline. CDR3 protein: CASSYLRRAESYEQYF. The CDR3 DNA is TGTGCCAGCAGTTACCTTAGACGGGCGGAATCCTACGAGCAGTACTTC.

This chain uses TRBV5-1 with TRBJ2-5; D is ambiguous. CDR3 size: 16 residues. Per germline, CDR1 SGHRS and CDR2 YFSETQ. Trimming left V 0 bases short and J 0 bases short, with 12 bases between. The CDR3 loop reads CASSLDGDLYQETQYF. In DNA, the CDR3 is TGCGCCAGCAGCTTGGATGGGGATCTGTACCAAGAGACCCAGTACTTC.

This clone has only a few counts. The genes are TRBV2 and TRBJ1-6, with a tentative D call TRBD1 (5 bases). This CDR3 has 15 amino acids. The germline CDR1 and CDR2 sequences are SNHLY and FYNNEI. Trimming pared 4 bases from V and 7 bases from J, leaving 14 bases between. CDR3 DNA sequence: TGTGCCAGCAGTGGTTCGGGACTGAGAAATTCACCCCTCCACTTT. Encoded protein: CASSGSGLRNSPLHF. The full variable domain, completed using reference TRBV2 and TRBJ1-6, is EPEVTQTPSHQVTQMGQEVILRCVPISNHLYFYWYRQILGQKVEFLVSFYNNEISEKSEIFDDQFSVERPDGSNFTLKIRSTKLEDSAMYFCASSGSGLRNSPLHFGNGTRLTVT.

The rearrangement links TRBV7-2 to TRBJ2-3; tentatively, D is TRBD2 (6 bases). V was cut by 6 bases and J by 0 bases, with 13 bases left in between. This CDR3 comprises 15 residues. CDR1 is SGHTA and CDR2 is FQGNSA in the germline V gene. CDR3: CASSGLGLSTDTQYF. The CDR3 region has the DNA TGTGCCAGCAGTGGATTGGGACTGAGCACAGATACGCAGTATTTT. Supplemented by reference TRBV7-2 and TRBJ2-3, the full variable domain reads GAGVSQSPSNKVTEKGKDVELRCDPISGHTALYWYRQSLGQGLEFLIYFQGNSAPDKSGLPSDRFSAERTGGSVSTLTIQRTQQEDSAVYLCASSGLGLSTDTQYFGPGTRLTVL.

Note on this clone: This CDR3 is also generated by other DNA sequences in the sample. The chain uses TRBV5-1 and TRBJ1-1; D perhaps matches TRBD1 (6 bases). This CDR3 comprises 14 residues. The V gene's germline CDR1 is SGHRS and CDR2 YFSETQ. Trimming took off 3 bases at V and 1 base at J, with 10 bases between the two ends. As DNA, the CDR3 is TGCGCCAGCAGCTCGCGGACAGCGAACACTGAAGCTTTCTTT. This codes for CASSSRTANTEAFF.

The chain joins TRBV5-1 to TRBJ2-2, with 9 nucleotides matching TRBD1. Germline CDR1 SGHRS, CDR2 YFSETQ. The trim removed 0 bases at V and 5 bases at J, leaving 11 bases unmatched. This CDR3 is 18 amino acids long. The CDR3 nucleotides are TGCGCCAGCAGCTTGGTCCCTGCGGGACAGGGAGTGACCGGGGAGCTGTTTTTT. Its protein is CASSLVPAGQGVTGELFF.

This clone appeared once. The rearrangement joins TRBV6-1 to TRBJ1-1; D call uncertain. This CDR3 has 12 amino acids. Germline V gene sequence: CDR1 MNHNS, CDR2 SASEGT. V shed 6 bases and J shed 6 bases, with 11 bases lying between them. This chain's CDR3 is CASRSVAAEAFF. CDR3 sequence (DNA): TGTGCCAGCAGGTCCGTTGCCGCTGAAGCTTTCTTT.

As concerns this clone: An end of the junction does not agree with germline; a read error may underlie this. The same CDR3 can be traced to other DNA sequences in this sample. The rearrangement links TRBV5-1 to TRBJ1-1; 7 bases agree with TRBD1. Looked up from germline, CDR1 is SGHRS and CDR2 is YFSETQ. The CDR3 length is 14 residues. CDR3 residues: CASSLQGRKTEAFF. The CDR3 DNA sequence: TGCGCCAGCAGCTTACAGGGGCGAAAAACTGAGGCTTTCTTT. Supplemented by reference TRBV5-1 and TRBJ1-1, the full variable domain reads KAGVTQTPRYLIKTRGQQVTLSCSPISGHRSVSWYQQTPGQGLQFLFEYFSETQRNKGNFPGRFSGRQFSNSRSEMNVSTLELGDSALYLCASSLQGRKTEAFFGQGTRLTVV.

The chain uses TRBV27 and TRBJ2-5, with D perhaps matching TRBD1 or TRBD2 (5 bases each). Germline V gene data show CDR1 as MNHEY and CDR2 as SMNVEV (reference sequence). CDR3 length equals 15 residues. Trimming took 5 bases from V and 5 from J, leaving 18 bases between them. The CDR3 region is CASSEPGARAETQYF. As DNA, the CDR3 is TGTGCCAGCAGTGAACCCGGGGCGAGGGCGGAGACCCAGTACTTC.

The J gene is TRBJ1-2, the V gene TRBV18; D perhaps matches TRBD1 (6 bases). Deletions cut 2 bases from V and 1 base from J, with 14 bases between. The CDR3 consists of 16 residues. Germline V gene sequence: CDR1 KGHSH, CDR2 LQKENI. Written as DNA, the CDR3 is TGTGCCAGCTCACCAGGACAGCTAGCTCTTAACTATGGCTACACCTTC. Encoded protein: CASSPGQLALNYGYTF.

This sequence joins TRBV5-1 and TRBJ1-3; TRBD1 agrees at 8 bases. This CDR3 is 14 amino acids long. The V and J ends lost 4 bases and 4 bases, in that order; junction bases with no gene match: 4. Germline V gives CDR1 SGHRS, CDR2 YFSETQ. CDR3 sequence reads: CASSQDREGNTIYF. CDR3 nucleotide sequence: TGCGCCAGCAGCCAGGACAGGGAAGGAAACACCATATATTTT. The variable domain in full, completed from reference TRBV5-1 and TRBJ1-3, reads KAGVTQTPRYLIKTRGQQVTLSCSPISGHRSVSWYQQTPGQGLQFLFEYFSETQRNKGNFPGRFSGRQFSNSRSEMNVSTLELGDSALYLCASSQDREGNTIYFGEGSWLTVV.

The J gene is TRBJ2-5, the V gene TRBV5-1; 8 nucleotides match TRBD2. The trim removed 4 bases at V and 2 bases at J, leaving 10 bases unmatched. The CDR3 contains 16 residues. Germline V CDR1 and CDR2: SGHRS, YFSETQ. CDR3 nucleotide sequence: TGCGCCAGCAGCGGCGGGACTAGAATAGGTCAAGAGACCCAGTACTTC. Translated: CASSGGTRIGQETQYF.